The source of this T cell receptor beta chain is a study of blood T cells in healthy people across ages. Study-wide points: Compared with aged donors, long-lived donors showed fewer expanded clones, suggesting selection. The diversity estimates, figures obtained from one million T cells, were considered underestimates. Samples with more naive T cells showed higher observed beta diversity.

This clonotype turned up a few times. Its antigen is unidentified. It was with a sample-barcoded 5' primer and a J-beta primer mix that a second PCR of roughly 7 to 12 cycles was run. From each sample, at least 3 million paired-end reads containing CDR3 were obtained. TCRdb re-derived calls from the 5' RACE reads in MiXCR, one entry per CDR3 protein. In the table there are about 1.8 million distinct CDR3 sequences, about 50% of which are singletons. The CDR3 totals 15 residues. Germline V gene sequence: CDR1 LNHNV, CDR2 YYDKDF (reference sequence). V dropped 1 base and J dropped 5; count of bases not matched to a gene: 4.

The rearrangement uses TRBV15 and TRBJ2-1; TRBD2 agrees at 8 bases. Sample: blood. The clonotype comes from a woman aged 40 to 50 in good health. The CDR3 sequence: CATSRAGTRHNEQFF. The CDR3, as DNA: TGTGCCACCAGCAGAGCCGGGACTAGACACAATGAGCAGTTCTTC.